Each of the 21 T cell receptor beta chains below was sequenced from the same sample in a study of cytomegalovirus exposure and HLA in healthy donors. PCR was performed using 60 Vbeta and 13 Jbeta primers. Profiling relied on immunoSEQ multiplex PCR, and the TCRdb table lists in-frame clones only, not all of them. The top ten clones hold approximately 1% of a sample with about 140,000 clones, 65% to 85% of them seen once. The sequencing input was PBMCs. The receptor source for this set is a man between 18 and 35 years old in good health and CMV-seronegative.

This chain connects TRBV14 to TRBJ1-2, with D uncertain. The CDR3 consists of 14 residues. Germline values: CDR1 SGHDN, CDR2 FVKESK. Trimming took 2 bases from V and 8 from J, leaving 15 bases between them. The CDR3 region has the DNA TGTGCCAGCAGCCAAAGCGAGTATCTCGACGGCTACACCTTC. Protein product: CASSQSEYLDGYTF.

The rearrangement joins TRBV4-1 to TRBJ2-3; 12 bases fit TRBD2. CDR3 length equals 18 residues. Trimming at V came to 1 base and at J to 2 bases, leaving 7 bases not matched to a gene. Germline-derived CDR1 and CDR2 are MGHRA and YSYEKL. The CDR3 spells CASSQGLAGVIITDTQYF. CDR3 nucleotide sequence: TGCGCCAGCAGCCAAGGACTAGCGGGGGTCATAATCACAGATACGCAGTATTTT.

V gene TRBV25-1 combines with J gene TRBJ2-3; no firm D call. Germline V gene data show CDR1 as MGHDK and CDR2 as SYGVNS. The V gene lost 1 base and the J gene lost 6 bases, with 5 bases spanning the gap. The CDR3 loop spans 12 amino acids. In DNA, the CDR3 is TGTGCCAGCAGTGAATGGGCGGATACGCAGTATTTT. It yields the protein CASSEWADTQYF.

This clone has only a few counts. Other nucleotide sequences from this sample produce the same CDR3. This chain joins TRBV2 and TRBJ1-2; possible D gene TRBD1, 6 bases. Germline V lookup: CDR1 SNHLY, CDR2 FYNNEI. This CDR3 contains 13 residues. Deletions cut 3 bases from V and 4 bases from J, with 9 bases between. CDR3 amino acids: CASSEARGYGYTF. The CDR3 nucleotides read TGTGCCAGCAGTGAGGCCAGGGGCTATGGCTACACCTTC. Full variable domain (remainder filled in from reference TRBV2 and TRBJ1-2): EPEVTQTPSHQVTQMGQEVILRCVPISNHLYFYWYRQILGQKVEFLVSFYNNEISEKSEIFDDQFSVERPDGSNFTLKIRSTKLEDSAMYFCASSEARGYGYTFGSGTRLTVV.

The rearrangement links TRBV4-2 to TRBJ2-2; D might be TRBD1 (5 bases). The germline gives CDR1 LGHNA, CDR2 YNFKEQ. This CDR3 region has 17 residues. V was clipped by 3 bases and J by 2 bases, with 16 bases between them. As DNA, the CDR3 is TGTGCCAGCAGCCAGCTCATAACAGGCGACAACACCGGGGAGCTGTTTTTT. The encoded protein is CASSQLITGDNTGELFF.

This clone has only one observation. The chain combines TRBV11-3 with TRBJ1-1, with 8 bases that match TRBD1. CDR1 and CDR2 from the germline V gene are SGHNT and YENEEA. The CDR3 length is 14 residues. V dropped 5 bases and J dropped 5; count of bases not matched to a gene: 7. This chain's CDR3 is CASSPSTGVTEAFF. The CDR3 DNA sequence: TGTGCCAGCAGCCCCTCGACAGGGGTGACTGAAGCTTTCTTT.

V usage is TRBV2 and J usage is TRBJ2-3; 7 bases line up with TRBD1. V gave up 4 bases and J gave up 5 bases; unmatched junction bases: 12. In germline, CDR1 is SNHLY, CDR2 FYNNEI. The CDR3 covers 16 residues. CDR3: CASSGEGATSGDTQYF. The CDR3 region has the DNA TGTGCCAGCAGTGGTGAGGGGGCAACGTCTGGAGATACGCAGTATTTT.

There are a few counts of this clone. The CDR3 DNA reads as TGTGCCAGCAGTCAACTAGCGGGGGGGAGCACAGATACGCAGTATTTT. It yields the protein CASSQLAGGSTDTQYF. V and J are TRBV6-4 and TRBJ2-3; 13 bases match TRBD2. Trimming at V came to 5 bases and at J to 0 bases, leaving 2 bases not matched to a gene. Germline V gene data show CDR1 as MRHNA and CDR2 as SNTAGT. The CDR3 loop spans 16 amino acids.

This chain links TRBV10-3 with TRBJ1-1; D is possibly TRBD1 (5 bases). Looked up from germline, CDR1 is ENHRY and CDR2 is SYGVKD. The CDR3 sequence is 18 residues long. V lost 0 bases and J lost 6, with 23 bases in between. The CDR3 sequence: CAISESIGGGGGIPEAFF. The CDR3 region has the DNA TGTGCCATCAGTGAGTCGATAGGCGGGGGAGGAGGGATCCCTGAAGCTTTCTTT.

The rearrangement joins TRBV29-1 to TRBJ1-2; D remains unclear. Trimming left V 3 bases short and J 2 bases short, with 7 bases between. Germline CDR1 and CDR2: SQVTM and ANQGSEA. There are 12 residues in the CDR3. CDR3 DNA sequence: TGCAGCGTTGAGCGCCCCAACTATGGCTACACCTTC. It yields the protein CSVERPNYGYTF.

The gene calls are TRBV5-5 and TRBJ1-5; 8 nucleotides match TRBD1. Germline CDR1 reads SGHKS; CDR2 reads YYEKEE (reference sequence). V was clipped by 4 bases and J by 7 bases; unmatched bases: 7. The CDR3 has 14 amino acids. CDR3: CASSAGQGGQPQHF. CDR3 bases: TGTGCCAGCAGCGCCGGACAGGGAGGACAGCCCCAGCATTTT.

The chain recombines TRBV5-1 with TRBJ2-7; TRBD1 is a possible D gene (6 bases). Germline CDR1 reads SGHRS; CDR2 reads YFSETQ. Trimming took off 7 bases at V and 2 bases at J, with 19 bases between the two ends. There are 15 residues in the CDR3. The CDR3 loop reads CASRSAGTPAYEQYF. In DNA form, the CDR3 reads TGCGCCAGCCGAAGCGCCGGGACACCCGCCTACGAGCAGTACTTC.

The chain has TRBV18 and TRBJ1-2; 7 bases are shared with TRBD1. Unmatched junction bases numbered 8, after V lost 3 bases and J lost 4 bases. The length of the CDR3 is 15 residues. The germline gives CDR1 KGHSH, CDR2 LQKENI. CDR3 loop: CASSPRQGPPYGYTF. The CDR3 nucleotides read TGTGCCAGCTCACCCAGACAGGGTCCCCCCTATGGCTACACCTTC.

In DNA, the CDR3 is TGCGCCAGCAGCATCGGACAGGGTTCCTACGAGCAGTACTTC. The encoded protein is CASSIGQGSYEQYF. The chain has TRBV5-1 and TRBJ2-7; 8 bases line up with TRBD1. The CDR3 consists of 14 residues. The V gene end was trimmed by 4 bases and the J gene end by 1 base; junction bases not matched to a gene: 4. The germline V gene has CDR1 SGHRS and CDR2 YFSETQ.

This clone was recorded only once. The chain couples TRBV5-5 to TRBJ2-1; D unresolved. Germline V gives CDR1 SGHKS, CDR2 YYEKEE (reference sequence). Trimming pared 1 base from V and 7 bases from J, leaving 9 bases between. This CDR3 spans 13 amino acids. CDR3 region: CASSLFWANEQFF. CDR3 bases: TGTGCCAGCAGCTTGTTCTGGGCGAATGAGCAGTTCTTC.

This sequence joins TRBV7-2 and TRBJ2-7; no definite D call. This CDR3 comprises 16 residues. Germline loops: CDR1 SGHTA, CDR2 FQGNSA. Trimming cost V 3 bases and J 0 bases, with 15 bases left between them. The CDR3 DNA follows: TGTGCCAGCAGCTTGGGTAGTCTAGACCTCTCCTACGAGCAGTACTTC. It specifies CASSLGSLDLSYEQYF.

The V and J genes are TRBV6-1 and TRBJ2-5; 8 bases are shared with TRBD1. Matching the DNA end better, TRBJ2-7 makes the J call doubtful. CDR3 length: 14 residues. Germline V gene lookup returns CDR1 MNHNS and CDR2 SASEGT. The chain's CDR3 is CASTQARGLYEQYF. The CDR3 DNA is TGTGCCAGCACCCAAGCCAGGGGGCTTTACGAGCAGTACTTC.

The J gene is TRBJ2-2, the V gene TRBV29-1, with D maybe TRBD2 (5 bases). With 4 bases removed from V and 6 bases from J, the gap between germline ends came to 18 bases. CDR3 size: 15 residues. The V gene's germline CDR1 is SQVTM and CDR2 ANQGSEA. The CDR3 sequence: CSVVSEGRVPGELFF. The DNA of the CDR3 is TGCAGCGTTGTTAGTGAGGGTCGTGTGCCCGGGGAGCTGTTTTTT.

The gene calls are TRBV4-3 and TRBJ2-1; tentative D call: TRBD2 (6 bases). This CDR3 region has 16 residues. CDR1 and CDR2 from the germline V gene are LGHNA and YSLEER. Trimming shortened V by 0 bases and J by 8 bases, and 17 bases separated the two germline ends. Written as DNA, the CDR3 is TGCGCCAGCAGCCAAGATCTCCAGGAGGGCGGCTATGAGCAGTTCTTC. It specifies CASSQDLQEGGYEQFF.

This sequence joins TRBV19 and TRBJ1-5; the match to TRBD1 covers 7 bases. CDR3 length: 14 residues. Germline CDR1 LNHDA, CDR2 SQIVND (reference sequence). V lost 5 bases and J lost 5; bases outside the gene matches: 6. CDR3 region: CASSAHRGDQPQHF. DNA for the CDR3: TGTGCCAGTAGTGCGCACAGGGGAGATCAGCCCCAGCATTTT.

On this clone: One end of the junction is discordant with germline, which a read error may explain. V is TRBV7-9 and J is TRBJ1-5, with D tentatively TRBD1 (5 bases). The V gene's germline CDR1 is SEHNR and CDR2 FQNEAQ (reference sequence). The length of the CDR3 is 14 residues. The CDR3 DNA is TGTTCCAGCAGCTTAGACGGGGGGAGTCAGCCCCAGCATTTT. It specifies CSSSLDGGSQPQHF. Looking up the rest from reference TRBV7-9 and TRBJ1-5 gives the full variable domain: DTGVSQNPRHKITKRGQNVTFRCDPISEHNRLYWYRQTLGQGPEFLTYFQNEAQLEKSRLLSDRFSAERPKGSFSTLEIQRTEQGDSAMYLCSSSLDGGSQPQHFGDGTRLSIL.